A selection of T cell receptor beta chains follows, all from one sample in a study of shared clonotypes between healthy human individuals. Method: immunoSEQ multiplex PCR; TCRdb's copy keeps in-frame clones and lacks some. The sample consists of roughly 490,000 clones, about three quarters of them appearing once. Sequenced sample: PBMCs. The receptors were sampled from a middle-aged woman in good health. Some clones in this sample may be carry-over from other donors' samples. Both conserved end residues are part of each CDR3. D genes are given only for firm matches. The size field is filled for only some rows; it gives once, few, many or a size class.

D gene	J gene	clone size	V gene	CDR3 DNA	CDR3 protein
NA	TRBJ2-3	NA	TRBV6-5	TGTGCCAGCAGTCGCGGAACAGATACGCAGTATTTT	CASSRGTDTQYF
NA	TRBJ2-7	NA	TRBV5-8	TGTGCCAGCAGCTTGGACAGGGTTGTCCACGAGCAGTACTTC	CASSLDRVVHEQYF
TRBD1	TRBJ2-7	NA	TRBV7-7	TGTGCTAGCAGCCTCCATGGGGGACAGGGCTACGAGCAGTACTTC	CASSLHGGQGYEQYF
NA	TRBJ1-2	NA	TRBV10-3	TGTGCCATCAGTGAGTGGGGGGGACCTGGCTACACCTTC	CAISEWGGPGYTF
NA	TRBJ2-1	NA	TRBV7-7	TGTGCCAGCAGCTTAGGGAACCTCAACAATGAGCAGTTCTTC	CASSLGNLNNEQFF
NA	TRBJ2-1	NA	TRBV7-3	TGTGCCAGCAGCTTACGGCACAGCGGTGGTGAGCAGTTCTTC	CASSLRHSGGEQFF
NA	TRBJ1-1	NA	TRBV28	TGTGCCAGCAGTTTGGAACGGTCGAACACTGAAGCTTTCTTT	CASSLERSNTEAFF
NA	TRBJ2-3	once	TRBV6-4	TGTGCCAGCAGTGACGGGACAAGAAGCACAGATACGCAGTATTTT	CASSDGTRSTDTQYF
NA	TRBJ1-4	NA	TRBV18	TGTGCCAGCTCACCACTCACAACTAATGAAAAACTGTTTTTT	CASSPLTTNEKLFF
NA	TRBJ1-1	few	TRBV6-1	TGTGCCAGCAGTATTGGACGTGCGACTGAAGCTTTCTTT	CASSIGRATEAFF
TRBD2	TRBJ2-5	NA	TRBV25-1	TGTGCCAGCAGTGAATACCGGGGGGTCTACCAAGAGACCCAGTACTTC	CASSEYRGVYQETQYF
NA	TRBJ1-2	NA	TRBV5-4	TGTGCCAGCAGCTTGAATAGGGGTGAAGGTGGCTACACCTTC	CASSLNRGEGGYTF
NA	TRBJ2-1	NA	TRBV9	TGTGCCAGCAGCGGGCCTTACGGGGTTGGGAATGAGCAGTTCTTC	CASSGPYGVGNEQFF
TRBD2	TRBJ2-1	NA	TRBV7-3	TGTGCCAGCAGCCCCGGGTTAGCGGGAGTCAATGAGCAGTTCTTC	CASSPGLAGVNEQFF
TRBD2	TRBJ2-3	NA	TRBV7-8	TGTGCCAGCAGCAAAAGGGCAGCGGGAGGTGGGGCAGATACGCAGTATTTT	CASSKRAAGGGADTQYF
NA	TRBJ2-5	NA	TRBV28	TGTGCCAGCAGTTTGGAAAGCGAGGGTCAAGAGACCCAGTACTTC	CASSLESEGQETQYF